The TCR beta chain described here comes from a study of CXCR3-negative and CXCR3-positive naive CD8 T cells. Study-wide background: Total TRB output reached 130 million to 150 million reads, about 1.5 +/- 0.3 million per library.

Points from the study as a whole: CXCR3 expression partially decreased after cryopreservation; most assays used fresh PBMCs. When CXCR3-positive naive cells were set against CXCR3-negative naive cells, the former had more hydrophobic TRB CDR3s.

Among CD8+ T cells, naive ones were CD45RO-CCR7+CD27+CD95-. The authors prepared UMI-labeled TRB cDNA libraries by 5' RACE. Each CDR3 protein gets one entry in TCRdb, which reprocessed the 5' RACE reads and gives no DNA. Its clone listing holds about 130,000 distinct CDR3 sequences. About this clonotype itself: The antigen is not known.

The CDR3 is 16 amino acids. Per the germline V gene, CDR1 is MGHRA and CDR2 is YSYEKL. This clonotype was sampled from a human donor in good health. Some clones in this sample may be carry-over from other donors' samples. Sequenced material: naive CXCR3- CD8+ T cells from blood. The subset is: CD45RO-CCR7+CD27+CD95- naive CD8+ T cells lacking CXCR3 (TNR3-). The chain recombines TRBV4-1 with TRBJ1-5. The CDR3: CASSQASSWVNQPQHF.